This T cell receptor (beta chain) was sequenced during a study of CD8 T cells in ankylosing spondylitis. Notes on the study in general: Clones tied to disease were said to be significantly enriched in matched ankylosing spondylitis synovial fluid. Disease-linked clones bore a CD8+ phenotype, appearing relatively rarely in peripheral blood. Ankylosing spondylitis blood seemed to carry a telltale TCR beta motif made of under 10 highly homologous variants.

This clonotype came up a few times. As yet, its antigen is unknown. The authors made TCR beta libraries by quantitative 5'-RACE with molecular barcodes. TCRdb recomputed calls from the 5' RACE reads with MiXCR, one row per CDR3 protein. The sample carries over 700,000 distinct CDR3 sequences, under 20% recorded once. The CDR3 extends over 13 amino acids. The germline V and J ends were trimmed by 5 bases and 1 base, with 11 bases remaining between them. Germline V gives CDR1 SQVTM, CDR2 ANQGSEA. The chain is built from TRBV29-1 and TRBJ1-1, with D hard to call. The TCR sequence derives from a male donor with ankylosing spondylitis. Specimen: blood, either unsorted or a sorted T cell fraction (not recorded which). CDR3 residues: CSVSTETNTEAFF. CDR3 in DNA: TGCAGCGTTTCTACGGAGACGAACACTGAAGCTTTCTTT.